In this sample, the clone carrying this T cell receptor (beta chain) turned up a few times. Its specificity is not known. Data came from immunoSEQ multiplex PCR; TCRdb stores just in-frame clones and leaves some out. Altogether over 130,000 clones are present, 80% to 95% being singletons, with the ten largest covering roughly 4%. This sample was included in a study of T cell responses to AZD1222 COVID-19 vaccine. Study-wide results and caveats: Per reports, nearly half of all spike-specific TCRs target regions that are unmutated in variants.

V was cut by 0 bases and J by 8 bases, with 16 bases left in between. Germline V CDR1 and CDR2: MNHNS, SASEGT. CDR3 length: 15 residues. The chain uses TRBV6-1 and TRBJ1-2; a weak D match, TRBD1 (6 bases). The receptor's source is an adult who received the AZD1222 COVID-19 vaccine. The sequenced sample was peripheral blood, obtained 28 days after the second AZD1222 dose. CDR3 DNA sequence: TGTGCCAGCAGTGAAGCCTTGGCAGGGGCGGCCGGCTACACCTTC. Amino acids: CASSEALAGAAGYTF.